The clone carrying this T cell receptor beta chain was counted a few times. The antigen is not known. Germline values: CDR1 SGHRS, CDR2 YFSETQ. Trimming shortened V by 1 base and J by 6 bases, and 14 bases separated the two germline ends. The CDR3 length is 16 residues. The PCR ran on 60 Vbeta and 13 Jbeta primers. Sequencing was performed with immunoSEQ multiplex PCR; in TCRdb, only in-frame clones are kept and a portion is missing. Of 200,000 or so clones in the sample, 82% were seen once. These data belong to a study of cytomegalovirus exposure and HLA in healthy donors. Study-level results: The study dropped some indistinguishable V segments, TRBV6-2 and TRBV6-3 among them.

Likely unrecorded immune exposures existed in these nominally healthy donors. The sequenced sample was PBMCs. The sequence came from a boy aged 2-9 years in good health and CMV-seronegative. The chain uses TRBV5-1 and TRBJ1-6; D is perhaps TRBD1 (6 bases). CDR3 sequence (DNA): TGCGCCAGCAGCTTGAACAGGGCAGGGAGTAATTCACCCCTCCACTTT. Amino acids: CASSLNRAGSNSPLHF.